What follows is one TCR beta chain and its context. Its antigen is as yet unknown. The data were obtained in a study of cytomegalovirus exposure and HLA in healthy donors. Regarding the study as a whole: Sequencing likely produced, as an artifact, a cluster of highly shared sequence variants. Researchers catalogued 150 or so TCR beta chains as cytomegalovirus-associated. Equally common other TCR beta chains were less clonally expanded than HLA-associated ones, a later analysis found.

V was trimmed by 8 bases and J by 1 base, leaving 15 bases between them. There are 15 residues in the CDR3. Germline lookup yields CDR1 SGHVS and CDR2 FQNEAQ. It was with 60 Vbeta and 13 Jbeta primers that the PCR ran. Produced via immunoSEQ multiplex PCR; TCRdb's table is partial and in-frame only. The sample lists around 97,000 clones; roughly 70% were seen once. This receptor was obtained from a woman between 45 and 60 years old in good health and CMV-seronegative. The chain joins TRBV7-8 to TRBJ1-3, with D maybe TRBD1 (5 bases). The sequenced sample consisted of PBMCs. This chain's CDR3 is CASCEMGRSGNTIYF. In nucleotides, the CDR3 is TGTGCCAGCTGCGAGATGGGGCGGTCTGGAAACACCATATATTTT.